These 16 T cell receptor beta chains were sequenced from one sample in a study of OX40 agonist ivuxolimab in advanced cancers. Clones were read by immunoSEQ multiplex PCR, and TCRdb kept only the in-frame ones, dropping some. The sample yields about 79,000 clones, about 94% seen once. Here the sequenced sample was CD4+ or CD8+ T cells sorted from blood, taken in a trial of the OX40 agonist ivuxolimab. All receptors derive from an adult with an advanced solid tumor such as melanoma, head and neck, liver or kidney cancer.

This chain connects TRBV19 to TRBJ2-7; the D is unclear. Germline V gene sequence: CDR1 LNHDA, CDR2 SQIVND (reference sequence). There are 13 residues in the CDR3. Deletions cut 4 bases from V and 0 bases from J, with 7 bases between. The CDR3 region is CASSTAPSYEQYF. In DNA form, the CDR3 reads TGTGCCAGTAGTACGGCACCCTCCTACGAGCAGTACTTC.

CDR3 sequence reads: CASSLEYYEQYF. CDR3 DNA sequence: TGTGCCAGCAGCTTAGAATACTACGAGCAGTACTTC. The chain has TRBV7-9 and TRBJ2-7; D remains unclear. The CDR3 loop spans 12 amino acids. V lost 1 base and J 3 bases, leaving 4 bases between the germline ends. CDR1 and CDR2 from the germline V gene are SEHNR and FQNEAQ (reference sequence).

V and J are TRBV11-2 and TRBJ2-7; perhaps TRBD2 as D (5 bases). V was shortened by 4 bases and J by 7 bases, with 14 bases between the two germline ends. Per germline, CDR1 SGHAT and CDR2 FQNNGV. The CDR3 sequence is 13 residues long. CDR3 nucleotide sequence: TGTGCCAGCAGCTCCGGACCTCCGGGGGAGCAGTACTTC. This gives the protein CASSSGPPGEQYF.

The genes are TRBV5-1 and TRBJ2-1; TRBD2 agrees at 9 bases. From germline, CDR1 is SGHRS and CDR2 YFSETQ. The CDR3 sequence is 17 residues long. V gave up 0 bases and J gave up 4 bases; unmatched junction bases: 8. CDR3 residues: CASSLGRAGGPYNEQFF. The CDR3 DNA sequence: TGCGCCAGCAGCTTGGGCCGCGCGGGAGGGCCTTACAATGAGCAGTTCTTC.

This chain links TRBV5-6 with TRBJ1-2; 7 nucleotides match TRBD1. Germline lookup yields CDR1 SGHDT and CDR2 YYEEEE. The CDR3 length is 13 residues. J lost 6 bases, V lost 6 bases, and 8 bases had no gene match. CDR3 sequence reads: CASTGDRDHGYTF. CDR3 bases: TGTGCCAGCACCGGAGACAGGGATCATGGCTACACCTTC.

This chain joins TRBV11-2 and TRBJ1-1, with unresolved D. Germline V gene data show CDR1 as SGHAT and CDR2 as FQNNGV. This CDR3 has 13 residues. V gave up 1 base and J gave up 7 bases, with 10 bases separating them. CDR3 in DNA: TGTGCCAGCAGCTTAGTTTTGGCCGGTGAAGCTTTCTTT. It specifies CASSLVLAGEAFF.

V is TRBV27 and J is TRBJ2-1, with a tentative D call TRBD1 (5 bases). The CDR3 is made up of 17 amino acids. Trimming stripped 6 bases from V and 3 bases from J, with 21 bases between. Germline loops: CDR1 MNHEY, CDR2 SMNVEV (reference sequence). The CDR3 here is CASRTLPPQGYYNEQFF. The CDR3 nucleotides are TGTGCCAGCAGAACACTTCCTCCGCAGGGATACTACAATGAGCAGTTCTTC.

This chain links TRBV4-1 with TRBJ2-7; possibly TRBD1 for D (6 bases). The CDR3 length is 15 residues. The V end was cut by 3 bases, the J end by 0 bases, with 12 bases between. Germline-derived CDR1 and CDR2 are MGHRA and YSYEKL. This chain's CDR3 is CASSQMTGVSYEQYF. CDR3 sequence (DNA): TGCGCCAGCAGCCAGATGACAGGAGTCTCCTACGAGCAGTACTTC.

The V gene is TRBV6-1, the J gene TRBJ2-3; weak D call: TRBD1 (5 bases). V lost 4 bases to trimming and J lost 1 base, with 12 bases between them. The CDR3 length is 15 residues. Germline CDR1 MNHNS, CDR2 SASEGT. The CDR3 loop is CASSVKDIRTDTQYF. The CDR3 DNA follows: TGTGCCAGCAGTGTAAAGGACATCCGCACAGATACGCAGTATTTT.

The chain carries TRBV18 and TRBJ2-5; possibly TRBD1 for D (7 bases). Germline CDR1 is KGHSH and CDR2 is LQKENI. V was shortened by 0 bases and J by 5 bases, with 13 bases between the two germline ends. This CDR3 is built from 15 residues. The CDR3 loop reads CASSPPFRGAETQYF. The CDR3 region has the DNA TGTGCCAGCTCACCACCGTTCAGGGGGGCGGAGACCCAGTACTTC. The full variable domain, completed using reference TRBV18 and TRBJ2-5, is NAGVMQNPRHLVRRRGQEARLRCSPMKGHSHVYWYRQLPEEGLKFMVYLQKENIIDESGMPKERFSAEFPKEGPSILRIQQVVRGDSAAYFCASSPPFRGAETQYFGPGTRLLVL.

The chain uses TRBV12-5 and TRBJ2-6; D is undetermined. The V end was cut by 3 bases, the J end by 1 base, with 10 bases between. This CDR3 is 16 amino acids long. CDR1 and CDR2 from the germline V gene are LGHNT and FRNRAP. CDR3 nucleotides: TGTGCTAGTGGTTTTGGGGTGAAATCTGGGGCCAACGTCCTGACTTTC. Translation: CASGFGVKSGANVLTF.

The chain carries TRBV19 and TRBJ1-2; the D gene is possibly TRBD1 (5 bases). The germline V gene has CDR1 LNHDA and CDR2 SQIVND (reference sequence). V lost 7 bases and J 5 bases, leaving 11 bases between the germline ends. The CDR3 has 12 amino acids. CDR3 amino acids: CASKGRTYGYTF. CDR3 nucleotides: TGTGCCAGTAAGGGGCGGACTTATGGCTACACCTTC.

The chain carries TRBV13 and TRBJ2-7; 14 bases align to TRBD2. This CDR3 spans 15 amino acids. J gave up 4 bases and V 5 bases, and 4 bases lay outside the gene matches. Germline CDR1 PRHDT, CDR2 FYEKMQ (reference sequence). CDR3 DNA sequence: TGTGCCAGCAGCACCCGACTAGCGGGAGGGTACGAGCAGTACTTC. As protein: CASSTRLAGGYEQYF.

The chain has TRBV9 and TRBJ1-5, with D possibly matching TRBD1 (5 bases). Between the trimmed V and J ends, which lost 0 bases and 4 bases, there was a span of 11 bases. Germline-derived CDR1 and CDR2 are SGDLS and YYNGEE. CDR3 length equals 15 residues. The CDR3 spells CASSVEGFRNQPQHF. DNA for the CDR3: TGTGCCAGCAGCGTAGAGGGGTTTCGGAATCAGCCCCAGCATTTT.

The CDR3 bases are TGTGCCAGCAGTTACCGGGACACCGGGGAGCTGTTTTTT. As protein: CASSYRDTGELFF. The chain joins TRBV27 to TRBJ2-2; D uncertain. Germline CDR1 MNHEY, CDR2 SMNVEV (reference sequence). V was shortened by 4 bases and J by 3 bases, with 6 bases between the two germline ends. This CDR3 is built from 13 residues.

The chain has TRBV25-1 and TRBJ1-5, with 11 bases identical to TRBD1. The CDR3 totals 16 residues. The V gene's germline CDR1 is MGHDK and CDR2 SYGVNS. V lost 4 bases, J lost 6 bases, and 8 bases stayed unmatched. Here the CDR3 DNA reads TGTGCCAGCAGTGCCCCCGGGACAGGGGGAAGTCAGCCCCAGCATTTT. Its protein is CASSAPGTGGSQPQHF.